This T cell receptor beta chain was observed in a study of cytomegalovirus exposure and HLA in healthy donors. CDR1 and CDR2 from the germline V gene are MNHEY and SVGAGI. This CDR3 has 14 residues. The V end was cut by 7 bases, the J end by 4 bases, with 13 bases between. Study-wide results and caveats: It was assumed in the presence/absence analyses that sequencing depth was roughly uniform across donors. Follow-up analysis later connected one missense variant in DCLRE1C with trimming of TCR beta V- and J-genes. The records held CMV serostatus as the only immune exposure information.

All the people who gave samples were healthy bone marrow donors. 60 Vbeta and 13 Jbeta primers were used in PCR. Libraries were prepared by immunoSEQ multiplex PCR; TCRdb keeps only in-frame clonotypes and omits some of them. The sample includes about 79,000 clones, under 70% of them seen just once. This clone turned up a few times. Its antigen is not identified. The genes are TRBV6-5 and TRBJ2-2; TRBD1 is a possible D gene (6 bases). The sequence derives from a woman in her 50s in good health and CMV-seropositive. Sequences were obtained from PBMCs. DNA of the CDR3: TGTGCCAGCAACCGGGACACGGTCACCGGGGAGCTGTTTTTT. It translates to CASNRDTVTGELFF.